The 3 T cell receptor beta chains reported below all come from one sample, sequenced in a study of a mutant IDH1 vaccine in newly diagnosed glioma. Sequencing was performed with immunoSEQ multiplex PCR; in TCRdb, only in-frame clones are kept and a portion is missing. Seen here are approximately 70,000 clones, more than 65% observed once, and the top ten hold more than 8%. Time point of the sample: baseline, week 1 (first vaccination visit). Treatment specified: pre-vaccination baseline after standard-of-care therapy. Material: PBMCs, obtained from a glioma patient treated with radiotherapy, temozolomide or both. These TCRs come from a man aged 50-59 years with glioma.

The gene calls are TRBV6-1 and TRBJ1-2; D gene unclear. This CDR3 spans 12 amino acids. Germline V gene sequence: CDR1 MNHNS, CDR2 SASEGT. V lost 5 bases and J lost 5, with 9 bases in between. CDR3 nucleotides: TGTGCCAGCAGTTCCTCAGGATATGGCTACACCTTC. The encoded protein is CASSSSGYGYTF.

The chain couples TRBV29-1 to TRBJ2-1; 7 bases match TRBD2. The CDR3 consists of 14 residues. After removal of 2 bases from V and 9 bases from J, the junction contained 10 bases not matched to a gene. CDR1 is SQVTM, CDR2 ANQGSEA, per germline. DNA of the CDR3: TGCAGCGTTGAATCCCAGCGGGGATGGGGTGAGCAGTTCTTC. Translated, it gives CSVESQRGWGEQFF.

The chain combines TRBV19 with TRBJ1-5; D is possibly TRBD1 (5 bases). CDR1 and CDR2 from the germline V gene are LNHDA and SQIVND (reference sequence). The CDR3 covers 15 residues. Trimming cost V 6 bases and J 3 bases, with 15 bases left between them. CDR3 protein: CASSNGGTYNQPQHF. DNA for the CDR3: TGTGCCAGTAGCAACGGGGGGACCTACAATCAGCCCCAGCATTTT.